This passage covers 27 T cell receptor beta chains from one sample sequenced in a study of T cell repertoires in cytomegalovirus infection. The antigens these receptors bind are not known. TCRdb itself ran the reads through MiXCR, one entry per CDR3 protein. The sample shows tens of thousands of distinct CDR3 sequences, 20% to 25% of them seen only once. This sample comprised CD8+ T cells from cultured PBMCs, obtained from culture after CMV antigen stimulation. The receptor set was obtained from a human donor in good health (CMV status not recorded). Some clones in this sample may be carry-over from other donors' samples.

This clonotype showed up just a few times. The chain recombines TRBV5-1 with TRBJ1-2; D is unclear. Germline CDR1 and CDR2: SGHRS and YFSETQ. V shed 0 bases and J shed 4 bases, with 13 bases lying between them. The CDR3 contains 15 residues. The CDR3 spells CASSLDAGALYGYTF. The CDR3 region has the DNA TGCGCCAGCAGCTTGGATGCAGGTGCCCTCTATGGCTACACCTTC.

This clonotype was counted only a few times. The rearrangement joins TRBV20-1 to TRBJ1-6; D may be TRBD1 (5 bases). The V and J ends lost 0 bases and 0 bases respectively, with 15 bases between them. The germline CDR1 and CDR2 sequences are DFQATT and SNEGSKA (reference sequence). The CDR3 contains 18 residues. In DNA, the CDR3 is TGCAGTGCTAGAGATCAGACCGGGGCGGGCTCCTATAATTCACCCCTCCACTTT. Translation: CSARDQTGAGSYNSPLHF.

In this sample, this clonotype turned up a few times. The chain combines TRBV7-6 with TRBJ2-3; 8 bases are a match to TRBD2. The trim removed 5 bases at V and 0 bases at J, leaving 10 bases unmatched. The CDR3 contains 17 residues. Germline-derived CDR1 and CDR2 are SGHVS and FNYEAQ. The CDR3 reads CASSLRIAGGSTDTQYF. In DNA, the CDR3 is TGTGCCAGCAGCCTCCGTATTGCGGGGGGTAGCACAGATACGCAGTATTTT.

In its sample, this clonotype was seen a few times. In nucleotides, the CDR3 is TGCGCCAGCAGCCAAGGACAGGGGAGGGATGAGCAGTTCTTC. It translates to CASSQGQGRDEQFF. The chain is built from TRBV4-1 and TRBJ2-1, with D possibly being TRBD1 (8 bases). This CDR3 has 14 amino acids. The V end was cut by 1 base, the J end by 8 bases, with 12 bases between. Germline V gives CDR1 MGHRA, CDR2 YSYEKL.

V is TRBV6-1 and J is TRBJ2-7; a weak D match, TRBD1 (5 bases). The CDR3 has 16 residues. Trimming pared 0 bases from V and 0 bases from J, leaving 12 bases between. CDR1 and CDR2 from the germline V gene are MNHNS and SASEGT. The chain's CDR3 is CASSEAHRPSSYEQYF. The CDR3 coding sequence is TGTGCCAGCAGTGAAGCACACAGGCCCAGCTCCTACGAGCAGTACTTC.

This clonotype was observed a handful of times. In DNA, the CDR3 is TGTGCCAGCAGTGAATACGGGGGGTCAGAGACCCAGTACTTC. Its translation is CASSEYGGSETQYF. The V gene is TRBV2, the J gene TRBJ2-5, with 7 bases identical to TRBD2. This CDR3 spans 14 amino acids. Germline CDR1 is SNHLY and CDR2 is FYNNEI. V gave up 2 bases and J gave up 4 bases; unmatched junction bases: 4.

The V call is TRBV7-2, the J call TRBJ1-1; D is uncertain. The CDR3 spans 11 residues. Germline loops: CDR1 SGHTA, CDR2 FQGNSA. V dropped 5 bases and J dropped 3 bases, with 4 bases sitting between them. The CDR3 here is CASSRYTEAFF. In DNA, the CDR3 is TGTGCCAGCAGCCGCTACACTGAAGCTTTCTTT.

V gene TRBV14 combines with J gene TRBJ1-1; D gene uncertain. The CDR3 has 13 residues. Germline V gene sequence: CDR1 SGHDN, CDR2 FVKESK. Trimming removed 6 bases from V and 1 base from J, with 9 bases in between. CDR3 coding DNA: TGTGCCAGCAGTCTGGCTAAGAACACTGAAGCTTTCTTT. As protein: CASSLAKNTEAFF.

The V gene is TRBV7-2, the J gene TRBJ2-3; 9 positions match TRBD2. CDR1 is SGHTA and CDR2 is FQGNSA in the germline V gene. CDR3 length equals 16 residues. V was pared by 2 bases and J by 5 bases, with 8 bases of the junction left unmatched. DNA of the CDR3: TGTGCCAGCAGCTTAACTGGCGGGGGGGCGGGAGATACGCAGTATTTT. As protein: CASSLTGGGAGDTQYF.

The sample holds many counts of this clonotype. The V and J genes are TRBV6-1 and TRBJ2-5, with a tentative D call TRBD1 (5 bases). The germline V gene has CDR1 MNHNS and CDR2 SASEGT. V lost 1 base to trimming and J lost 2 bases, with 11 bases between them. The CDR3 totals 15 residues. The CDR3 DNA sequence: TGTGCCAGCAGTGAAGACCCGACAGAGCAAGAGACCCAGTACTTC. Its translation: CASSEDPTEQETQYF.

V and J are TRBV4-3 and TRBJ2-2; D could derive from TRBD1 or TRBD2 (5 bases each). CDR3 length: 17 residues. Trimming cost V 0 bases and J 4 bases, with 15 bases left between them. Germline CDR1 reads LGHNA; CDR2 reads YSLEER. CDR3 sequence reads: CASSQDWGGHSTGELFF. CDR3 bases: TGCGCCAGCAGCCAAGATTGGGGCGGGCACAGCACCGGGGAGCTGTTTTTT.

V and J are TRBV7-2 and TRBJ1-2, with D tentatively TRBD1 (5 bases). V dropped 0 bases and J dropped 4 bases, with 9 bases sitting between them. The length of the CDR3 is 14 residues. The germline V gene has CDR1 SGHTA and CDR2 FQGNSA. CDR3 nucleotide sequence: TGTGCCAGCAGCTTAGCGGGGGATCTCTATGGCTACACCTTC. Protein product: CASSLAGDLYGYTF.

This clonotype was observed a handful of times. This chain uses TRBV14 with TRBJ1-1; D call uncertain. Trimming pared 1 base from V and 3 bases from J, leaving 9 bases between. CDR1 is SGHDN and CDR2 is FVKESK in the germline V gene. This CDR3 spans 14 amino acids. This CDR3 reads CASSQVHQYTEAFF. The CDR3 DNA reads TGTGCCAGCAGCCAAGTCCATCAGTACACTGAAGCTTTCTTT. The full variable domain, with the rest looked up from reference TRBV14 and TRBJ1-1, is EAGVTQFPSHSVIEKGQTVTLRCDPISGHDNLYWYRRVMGKEIKFLLHFVKESKQDESGMPNNRFLAERTGGTYSTLKVQPAELEDSGVYFCASSQVHQYTEAFFGQGTRLTVV.

Only a few counts were recorded for this clonotype. The chain couples TRBV5-6 to TRBJ1-1; the D is unclear. The germline CDR1 and CDR2 sequences are SGHDT and YYEEEE. V was pared by 0 bases and J by 4 bases, with 7 bases between. This CDR3 spans 13 amino acids. The CDR3 loop is CASSLGERTEAFF. As DNA, the CDR3 is TGTGCCAGCAGCTTGGGGGAGCGCACTGAAGCTTTCTTT.

This clonotype was recorded a few times. V gene TRBV4-1 combines with J gene TRBJ1-6; TRBD1 is a possible D gene (6 bases). The germline gives CDR1 MGHRA, CDR2 YSYEKL. CDR3 length: 15 residues. The ends were cut back, 3 bases at V and 5 bases at J, with 11 bases in the middle. This CDR3 reads CASSHPGQNNSPLHF. The DNA for the CDR3 is TGCGCCAGCAGCCACCCCGGACAGAATAATTCACCCCTCCACTTT.

V and J are TRBV28 and TRBJ2-3; the D gene is possibly TRBD2 (6 bases). The CDR3 length is 14 residues. The V end lost 2 bases, the J end lost 4 bases, and 10 bases lay between the germline ends. CDR1 is MDHEN, CDR2 SYDVKM, per germline. The CDR3 is CASSLMTRADTQYF. The CDR3 bases are TGTGCCAGCAGTTTAATGACTAGGGCAGATACGCAGTATTTT.

The V call is TRBV7-2, the J call TRBJ1-2; D remains unclear. Germline-derived CDR1 and CDR2 are SGHTA and FQGNSA. This CDR3 contains 13 residues. The ends were cut back, 4 bases at V and 0 bases at J, with 6 bases in the middle. The CDR3 spells CASSYSTNYGYTF. The CDR3 DNA is TGTGCCAGCAGCTACAGTACTAACTATGGCTACACCTTC.

The chain carries TRBV5-4 and TRBJ2-7, with 10 bases identical to TRBD1. Trimming at V came to 3 bases and at J to 5 bases, leaving 8 bases not matched to a gene. This CDR3 has 15 amino acids. CDR1 SGHNT and CDR2 YYREEE come from the germline V gene (reference sequence). CDR3 nucleotide sequence: TGTGCCAGCAGCTATGGACAGGGGGGAAGGAACGAGCAGTACTTC. Translating it yields CASSYGQGGRNEQYF.

This clonotype was found a few times. The V and J genes are TRBV11-1 and TRBJ2-1, with D tentatively TRBD1 or TRBD2 (6 bases each). V was trimmed by 5 bases and J by 3 bases, leaving 26 bases between them. The CDR3 length is 19 residues. Germline V gene lookup returns CDR1 SGHAT and CDR2 FQDESV (reference sequence). As DNA, the CDR3 is TGTGCCAGCAGCCCCTTTCCTGACAGGACCTCCGGGGGCTACAATGAGCAGTTCTTC. This translates into CASSPFPDRTSGGYNEQFF. The entire variable domain, with the rest obtained from reference TRBV11-1 and TRBJ2-1, is as follows: EAEVAQSPRYKITEKSQAVAFWCDPISGHATLYWYRQILGQGPELLVQFQDESVVDDSQLPKDRFSAERLKGVDSTLKIQPAELGDSAMYLCASSPFPDRTSGGYNEQFFGPGTRLTVL.

The chain uses TRBV29-1 and TRBJ1-2, with TRBD1 matching 7 bases. CDR1 and CDR2 (germline): SQVTM, ANQGSEA. V lost 1 base and J lost 8; bases outside the gene matches: 16. CDR3 length: 16 amino acids. CDR3 sequence: CSVEVWDRPLTRGYTF. Here the CDR3 DNA reads TGCAGCGTTGAAGTATGGGACAGACCTCTAACGCGGGGCTACACCTTC.

The chain carries TRBV7-9 and TRBJ2-7; TRBD1 matches 9 bases. The CDR3 loop spans 15 amino acids. V shed 5 bases and J 3 bases; nucleotides not matched to a gene: 8. The germline gives CDR1 SEHNR, CDR2 FQNEAQ (reference sequence). The CDR3 sequence: CASSPRTGANYEQYF. The CDR3, as DNA: TGTGCCAGCAGCCCACGGACAGGGGCCAACTACGAGCAGTACTTC.

This clonotype has a handful of counts. This chain links TRBV7-8 with TRBJ2-5; a weak D match, TRBD1 (5 bases). Germline-derived CDR1 and CDR2 are SGHVS and FQNEAQ. CDR3 length: 16 amino acids. The V gene lost 5 bases and the J gene lost 2 bases, with 18 bases spanning the gap. The CDR3 coding sequence is TGTGCCAGCAGCCATCCCAGGGCCGCATTACAAGAGACCCAGTACTTC. This encodes CASSHPRAALQETQYF.

Ten or more counts support this clonotype. This chain uses TRBV6-1 with TRBJ2-6, with D tentatively TRBD2 (7 bases). Trimming removed 8 bases at V and 0 bases at J, with 17 bases between. Germline V CDR1 and CDR2: MNHNS, SASEGT. The CDR3 is 17 residues long. The CDR3 spells CASGGAAISSGANVLTF. The DNA of the CDR3 is TGTGCCAGCGGGGGGGCAGCAATAAGCTCTGGGGCCAACGTCCTGACTTTC.

V usage is TRBV30 and J usage is TRBJ2-1, with 8 bases matching TRBD2. After removal of 2 bases from V and 0 bases from J, the junction contained 6 bases not matched to a gene. Germline V gene sequence: CDR1 GTSNPN, CDR2 SVGIG (reference sequence). This CDR3 is built from 16 residues. The CDR3 sequence is CAWSPGRGGSYNEQFF. DNA of the CDR3: TGTGCCTGGAGTCCCGGACGGGGGGGCTCCTACAATGAGCAGTTCTTC.

The V call is TRBV5-6, the J call TRBJ1-5; the D gene is possibly TRBD1 (6 bases). CDR3 length: 15 amino acids. V was clipped by 4 bases and J by 4 bases, with 15 bases between them. CDR1 is SGHDT and CDR2 is YYEEEE in the germline V gene. This CDR3 is CASSVTTGSNQPQHF. In nucleotides, the CDR3 is TGTGCCAGCAGCGTGACCACAGGGTCGAATCAGCCCCAGCATTTT.

The chain has TRBV29-1 and TRBJ2-7, with 7 bases matching TRBD1. The J segment lost 2 bases and the V segment lost 6 bases, leaving 13 bases of the junction unmatched. This CDR3 is built from 15 residues. Per germline, CDR1 SQVTM and CDR2 ANQGSEA. The CDR3: CSVTLGWDRTYEQYF. For the CDR3, the DNA is TGCAGCGTCACCCTTGGTTGGGACAGAACCTACGAGCAGTACTTC.

This clonotype was seen a few times. The CDR3: CASSWTGGTEAFF. The DNA for the CDR3 is TGTGCCAGCAGTTGGACAGGGGGCACTGAAGCTTTCTTT. The chain employs TRBV25-1 and TRBJ1-1; 10 nucleotides agree with TRBD1. The V gene end was trimmed by 5 bases and the J gene end by 4 bases; junction bases not matched to a gene: 1. Germline assignment: CDR1 MGHDK and CDR2 SYGVNS. CDR3 length: 13 amino acids.